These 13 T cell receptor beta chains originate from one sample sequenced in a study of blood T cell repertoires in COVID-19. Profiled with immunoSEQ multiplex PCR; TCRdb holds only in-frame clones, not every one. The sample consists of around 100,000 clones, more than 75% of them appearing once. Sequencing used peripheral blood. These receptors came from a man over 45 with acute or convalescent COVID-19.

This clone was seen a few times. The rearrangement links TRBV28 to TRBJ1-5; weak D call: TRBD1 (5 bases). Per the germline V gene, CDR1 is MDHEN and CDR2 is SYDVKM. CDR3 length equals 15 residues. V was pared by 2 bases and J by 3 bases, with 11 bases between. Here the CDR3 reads CASSLSGRDNQPQHF. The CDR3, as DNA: TGTGCCAGCAGTTTAAGTGGCAGGGACAATCAGCCCCAGCATTTT.

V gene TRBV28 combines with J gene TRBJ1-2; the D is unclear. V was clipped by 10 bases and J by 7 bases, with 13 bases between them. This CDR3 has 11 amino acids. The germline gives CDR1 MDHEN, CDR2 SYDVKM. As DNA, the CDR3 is TGTGCCACCCATTGGGCGGGTGGCTACACCTTC. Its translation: CATHWAGGYTF.

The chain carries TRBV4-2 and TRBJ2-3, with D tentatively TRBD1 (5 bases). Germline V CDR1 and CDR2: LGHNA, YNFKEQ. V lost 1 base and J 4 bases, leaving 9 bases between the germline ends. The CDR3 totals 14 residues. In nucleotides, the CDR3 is TGTGCCAGCAGCCAAGTACAGGATTCAGATACGCAGTATTTT. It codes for CASSQVQDSDTQYF.

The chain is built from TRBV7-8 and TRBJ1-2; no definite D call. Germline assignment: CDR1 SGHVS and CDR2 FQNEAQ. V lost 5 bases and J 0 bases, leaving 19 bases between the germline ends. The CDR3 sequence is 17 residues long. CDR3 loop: CASSGRADGSPNYGYTF. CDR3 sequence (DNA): TGTGCCAGCAGCGGTCGAGCGGACGGCTCCCCTAACTATGGCTACACCTTC.

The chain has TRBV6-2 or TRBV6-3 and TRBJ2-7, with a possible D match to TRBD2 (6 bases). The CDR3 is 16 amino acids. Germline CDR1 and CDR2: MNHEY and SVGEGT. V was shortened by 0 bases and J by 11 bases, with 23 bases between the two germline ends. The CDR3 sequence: CASSYSPQFIQRAEYF. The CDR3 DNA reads TGTGCCAGCAGTTACTCCCCTCAATTCATCCAGCGGGCTGAGTACTTC.

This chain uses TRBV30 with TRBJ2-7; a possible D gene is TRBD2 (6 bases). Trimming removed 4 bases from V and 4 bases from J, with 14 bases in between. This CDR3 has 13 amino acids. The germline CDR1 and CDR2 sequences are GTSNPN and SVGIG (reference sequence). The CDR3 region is CAWKGAGRYEQYF. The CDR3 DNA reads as TGTGCCTGGAAAGGCGCGGGAAGGTACGAGCAGTACTTC.

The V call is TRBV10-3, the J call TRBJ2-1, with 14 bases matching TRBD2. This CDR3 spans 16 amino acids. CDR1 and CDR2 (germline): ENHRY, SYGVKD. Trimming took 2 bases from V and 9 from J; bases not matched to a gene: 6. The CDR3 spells CAISEPTSGREGEQFF. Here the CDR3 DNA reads TGTGCCATCAGTGAGCCGACTAGCGGGAGGGAGGGTGAGCAGTTCTTC.

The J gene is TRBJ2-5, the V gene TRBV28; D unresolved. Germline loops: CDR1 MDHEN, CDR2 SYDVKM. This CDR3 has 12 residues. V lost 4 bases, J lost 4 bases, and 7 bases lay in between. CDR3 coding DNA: TGTGCCAGCAGTTCAGGCTTAGAGACCCAGTACTTC. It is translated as CASSSGLETQYF.

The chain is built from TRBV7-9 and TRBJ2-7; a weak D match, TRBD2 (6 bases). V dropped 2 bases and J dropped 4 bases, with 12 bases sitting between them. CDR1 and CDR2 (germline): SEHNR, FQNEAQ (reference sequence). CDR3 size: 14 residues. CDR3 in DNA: TGTGCCAGCAGCTTATCTTCCGGGAGTTACGAGCAGTACTTC. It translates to CASSLSSGSYEQYF.

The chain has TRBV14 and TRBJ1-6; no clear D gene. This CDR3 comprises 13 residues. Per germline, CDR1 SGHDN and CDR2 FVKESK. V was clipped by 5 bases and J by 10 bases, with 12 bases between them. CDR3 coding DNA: TGTGCCAGCAGCTCAACGAGCGGATCACCCCTCCACTTT. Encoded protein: CASSSTSGSPLHF.

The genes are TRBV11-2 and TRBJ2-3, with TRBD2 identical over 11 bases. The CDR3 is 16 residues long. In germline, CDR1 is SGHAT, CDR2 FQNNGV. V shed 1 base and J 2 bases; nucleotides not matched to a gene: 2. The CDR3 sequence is CASSLGSGRATDTQYF. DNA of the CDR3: TGTGCCAGCAGCTTAGGTAGCGGGAGGGCCACAGATACGCAGTATTTT.

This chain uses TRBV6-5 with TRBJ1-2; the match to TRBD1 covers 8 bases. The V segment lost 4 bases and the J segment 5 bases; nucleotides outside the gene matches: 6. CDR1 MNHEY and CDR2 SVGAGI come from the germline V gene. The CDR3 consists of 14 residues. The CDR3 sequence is CASSWTGREYGYTF. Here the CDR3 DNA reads TGTGCCAGCAGTTGGACAGGGAGGGAATATGGCTACACCTTC.

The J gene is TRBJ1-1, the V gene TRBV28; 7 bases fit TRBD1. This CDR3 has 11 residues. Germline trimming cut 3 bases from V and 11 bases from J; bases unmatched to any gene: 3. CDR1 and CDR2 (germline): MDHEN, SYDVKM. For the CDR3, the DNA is TGTGCCAGCAGTTTGGGACAGCGGGCTTTCTTT. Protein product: CASSLGQRAFF.